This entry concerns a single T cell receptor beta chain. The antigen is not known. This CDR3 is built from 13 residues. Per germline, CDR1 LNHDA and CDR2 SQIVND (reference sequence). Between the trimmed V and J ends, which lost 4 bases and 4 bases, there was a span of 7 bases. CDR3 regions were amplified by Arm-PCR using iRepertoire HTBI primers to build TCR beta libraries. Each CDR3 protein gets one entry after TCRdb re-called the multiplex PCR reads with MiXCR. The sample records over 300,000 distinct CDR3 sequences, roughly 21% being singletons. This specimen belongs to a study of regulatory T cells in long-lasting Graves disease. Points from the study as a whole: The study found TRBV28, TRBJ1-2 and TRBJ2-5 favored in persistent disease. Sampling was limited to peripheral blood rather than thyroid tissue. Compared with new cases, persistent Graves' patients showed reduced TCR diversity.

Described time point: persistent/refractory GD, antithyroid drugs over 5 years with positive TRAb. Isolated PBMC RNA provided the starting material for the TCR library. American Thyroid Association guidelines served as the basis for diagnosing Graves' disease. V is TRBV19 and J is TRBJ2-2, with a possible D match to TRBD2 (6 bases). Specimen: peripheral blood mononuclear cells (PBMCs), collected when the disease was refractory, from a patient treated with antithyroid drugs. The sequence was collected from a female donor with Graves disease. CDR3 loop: CASSNSGTGELFF. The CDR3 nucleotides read TGTGCCAGTAGTAATAGCGGCACCGGGGAGCTGTTTTTT.